This T cell receptor (beta chain) was documented in a study of early T cells in non-severe SARS-CoV-2 infection (dated by TCRdb to about 2021). Regarding the research as a whole: Because TCR sequencing relied on bulk RNA taken from unsorted whole blood, pairing of alpha and beta chains was not possible. The paper's findings and limits, for the study overall: VDJdb matching was skewed toward anti-spike CD8 responses and likely underestimated virus-specific expansions, missing private and CD4 specificities.

Set within a cohort of healthcare workers in London, UK, this nested case-control study involved weekly PCR testing of nasopharyngeal swabs along with blood sampling. Healthcare workers were recruited during the week of the UK lockdown, between 23 and 31 March 2020, and followed weekly for up to about 15 weeks. Library preparation employed 5' RACE. TCRdb shows the sequencer as NextSeq 500. Unique molecular identifiers were attached to individual cDNA molecules in the TCR library protocol so that sequencing error and PCR bias could be corrected. TCR alpha and beta chains were both sequenced, and the abundances of alpha and beta sequences in each sample were closely correlated with each other. In the paper's pipeline: V gene, J gene and CDR3 annotation of TCR sequences was performed with Decombinator V4. Expanded TCRs were defined as changing significantly between any two time points under a Poisson model with p below 0.0001. Abundances of TCRs were expressed as counts per million after normalisation to the total number of TCRs sequenced in each sample. MAIT TCRs were defined by TRAV1-2 paired with TRAJ12, TRAJ20 or TRAJ33, and iNKT TCRs by TRAV10 paired with TRAJ18. A search of VDJdb, accessed on 1 November 2021, was run for TCRs annotated to CMV, EBV and SARS-CoV-2, with TCRs annotated for multiple antigens excluded. The raw public data were reprocessed by TCRdb itself: fastp quality trimming at Q25, MiXCR clonotype calling, in-frame beta chains only. Each record represents a unique CDR3 protein, reported with the most common genes and DNA among its rows. TCRdb, not the authors, supplied the V and J calls. This sample holds 100,000 to 150,000 distinct CDR3 sequences; more than 12% were observed only once. Jointly, the top ten make up 20% to 25% of the sample.

Counted from cysteine to phenylalanine, this CDR3 has 14 amino acids. Here the CDR3 DNA is all that survives: 42 bases in frame from base 1. V is cut by 4 bases and J by 2 bases, and the space between the germline ends is 11 bases. For CDR1 and CDR2, the germline V gene lists SGHAT and FQNNGV. Ten or more counts support this clonotype. The antigen this receptor binds is unknown. No base quality information exists; no much larger clone differs at one position. This chain joins TRBV11-2 to TRBJ2-5, with the D gene not clear enough to name. The source of this sequence is an adult who was a healthcare worker with PCR-confirmed SARS-CoV-2 infection or an uninfected control (not recorded which). The specimen sequenced was whole blood. The CDR3 in this case is CASSSLVGQETQYF. At the DNA level, the sequence is TGTGCCAGCAGCTCTCTGGTCGGACAAGAGACCCAGTACTTC.